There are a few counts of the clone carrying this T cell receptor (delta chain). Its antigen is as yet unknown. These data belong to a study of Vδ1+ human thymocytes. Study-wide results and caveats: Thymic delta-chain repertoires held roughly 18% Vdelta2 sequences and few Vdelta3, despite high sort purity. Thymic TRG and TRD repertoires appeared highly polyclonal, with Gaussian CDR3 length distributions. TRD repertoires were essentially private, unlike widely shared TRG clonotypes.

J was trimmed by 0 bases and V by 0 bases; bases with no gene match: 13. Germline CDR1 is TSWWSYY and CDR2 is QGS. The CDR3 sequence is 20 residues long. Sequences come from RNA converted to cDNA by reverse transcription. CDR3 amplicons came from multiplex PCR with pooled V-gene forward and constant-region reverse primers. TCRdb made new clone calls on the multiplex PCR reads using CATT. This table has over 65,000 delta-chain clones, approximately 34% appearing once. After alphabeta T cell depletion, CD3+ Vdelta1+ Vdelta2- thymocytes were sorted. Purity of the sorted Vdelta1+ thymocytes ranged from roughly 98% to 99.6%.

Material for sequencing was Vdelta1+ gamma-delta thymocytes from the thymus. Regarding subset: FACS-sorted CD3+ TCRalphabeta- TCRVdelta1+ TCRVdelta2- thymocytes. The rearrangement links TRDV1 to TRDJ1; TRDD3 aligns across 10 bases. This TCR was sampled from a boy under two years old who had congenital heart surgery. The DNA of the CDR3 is TGTGCTCTTGGGGAACTCGTCTCGACTGGGGGATCCCCGTACACCGATAAACTCATCTTT. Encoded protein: CALGELVSTGGSPYTDKLIF.